These 5 T cell receptor beta chains were sequenced from one sample in a study of shared clonotypes between healthy human individuals (TCRdb year 2020). To prepare the library, the immunoSEQ multiplex PCR assay was applied. In its TCRdb copy, this immuneACCESS table keeps in-frame sequences only and misses some clones. Where compared with another copy, unresolved V genes explain less than half of these, and the others have no known cause. The sample table contains approximately 1,000,000 clones; only one count was recorded for roughly 77% of them. The ten largest make up over 0.8% of the sample. The sample comprised memory CD4+ T cells from PBMCs. The cell subset or site label of this sample denotes: CD45RA-negative fraction. The receptors were sampled from a man aged 18 to 35 in good health. Some clones in this sample may be carry-over from other donors' samples.

J is TRBJ1-6 and V is TRBV30, with TRBD1 as a possible D gene (5 bases). Germline values: CDR1 GTSNPN, CDR2 SVGIG (reference sequence). The CDR3 runs to 19 residues. V lost 0 bases and J 0 bases, leaving 18 bases between the germline ends. Written as DNA, the CDR3 is TGTGCCTGGAGTGTACGGAGCGGGACTGCCAGCTCCTATAATTCACCCCTCCACTTT. Translation gives CAWSVRSGTASSYNSPLHF.

The chain recombines TRBV29-1 with TRBJ2-1; a possible D gene is TRBD1 (5 bases). The CDR3 spans 14 residues. The germline CDR1 and CDR2 sequences are SQVTM and ANQGSEA. Trimming stripped 6 bases from V and 4 bases from J, with 16 bases between. For the CDR3, the DNA is TGCAGCGTGACCGACAGAATAGCTTACAATGAGCAGTTCTTC. Encoded protein: CSVTDRIAYNEQFF.

This clone appeared a few times. The rearrangement uses TRBV5-1 and TRBJ1-1; no clear D gene. Trimming pared 1 base from V and 2 bases from J, leaving 9 bases between. This CDR3 contains 14 residues. Germline values: CDR1 SGHRS, CDR2 YFSETQ. The CDR3 DNA reads TGCGCCAGCAGCTTGCCCAGCACCAACACTGAAGCTTTCTTT. The encoded protein is CASSLPSTNTEAFF.

V gene TRBV5-6 combines with J gene TRBJ1-5; TRBD1 matches at 8 bases. The CDR3 loop spans 13 amino acids. With V trimmed by 8 bases and J by 5 bases, 6 bases remained unmatched. CDR1 is SGHDT and CDR2 is YYEEEE in the germline V gene. The CDR3 DNA is TGTGCCAGTCATCAGGGGGCTTATCAGCCCCAGCATTTT. This encodes CASHQGAYQPQHF.

The chain uses TRBV4-2 and TRBJ2-2, with 9 bases that match TRBD2. V lost 3 bases, J lost 1 base, and 6 bases stayed unmatched. Germline V gene lookup returns CDR1 LGHNA and CDR2 YNFKEQ. The CDR3 length is 17 residues. Written as DNA, the CDR3 is TGTGCCAGCAGCCAGGGTAGCGGGAGACAGAACACCGGGGAGCTGTTTTTT. This encodes CASSQGSGRQNTGELFF.